This TCR beta chain originates from a study of blood T cells in healthy people across ages. This clonotype was recorded at least ten times. CDR3 length: 13 amino acids. V was shortened by 4 bases and J by 5 bases, with 13 bases between the two germline ends. CDR1 is SGHRS and CDR2 is YFSETQ in the germline V gene. For the second PCR, which ran for about 6 to 12 cycles, a sample-barcoded 5' primer and a J-beta primer mix were used. TCRdb itself ran the 5' RACE reads through MiXCR, one entry per CDR3 protein. This sample yields about 840,000 distinct CDR3 sequences, of which 25% to 35% are seen a single time; around 9.6% belongs to the top ten. There were healthy Caucasian individuals from Russia, aged roughly 6 to 90, serving as donors. This sample also belongs to another study, concerning T cells of mothers and their children. This second study notes: Donors were three healthy Caucasian mothers and their six children. The TCR beta CDR3 read count exceeded 10 million for each mother and was several million for each child.

The gene calls are TRBV5-1 and TRBJ2-7; no firm D call. The clonotype comes from a woman between 40 and 55 years old in good health. Material: blood. The CDR3 spells CASSRIPDDEQYF. Written as DNA, the CDR3 is TGCGCCAGCAGCAGGATCCCGGACGACGAGCAGTACTTC.